Presented here are 5 T cell receptor beta chains from one specimen sequenced in a study of T-cell memory formation after mild COVID-19. TCRdb called the 5' RACE reads again in MiXCR, with one record for every CDR3 protein. The table lists 200,000 to 250,000 distinct CDR3 sequences, around 10% of them singletons. Sequenced sample: PBMCs or a T cell subset sorted from them (not recorded which). All receptors come from a man in his late teens or twenties who had mild COVID-19 (a few samples of this study predate the infection). Cell type and time point are not known.

In its sample, this clonotype was seen many times. The gene calls are TRBV6-4 and TRBJ2-3; 7 nucleotides align to TRBD2. CDR3 length: 14 amino acids. Germline CDR1 is MRHNA and CDR2 is SNTAGT. Trimming at V came to 7 bases and at J to 2 bases, leaving 6 bases not matched to a gene. Here the CDR3 DNA reads TGTGCCAGCAAACGGGGGGAACACACAGATACGCAGTATTTT. Amino acid sequence: CASKRGEHTDTQYF.

The CDR3 coding sequence is TGTGCCAGCAGCTTAGGGCCCGGGACAGTGGAAGAGACCCAGTACTTC. Protein sequence: CASSLGPGTVEETQYF. The chain carries TRBV7-2 and TRBJ2-5; 7 positions match TRBD1. This CDR3 comprises 16 residues. CDR1 SGHTA and CDR2 FQGNSA come from the germline V gene. V lost 1 base to trimming and J lost 3 bases; unmatched junction nucleotides: 8.

This clonotype was counted only a few times. This rearrangement joins TRBV2 to TRBJ2-5; tentative D call: TRBD2 (6 bases). The V end was cut by 8 bases, the J end by 5 bases, with 15 bases between. Germline lookup yields CDR1 SNHLY and CDR2 FYNNEI. The CDR3 contains 13 residues. The CDR3 DNA reads as TGTGCCAGCTGGGGAGTAAGCGGGGAGACCCAGTACTTC. Translated, it gives CASWGVSGETQYF.

The rearrangement joins TRBV7-2 to TRBJ1-1; no clear D. The CDR3 runs 14 residues. V lost 2 bases to trimming and J lost 4 bases, with 11 bases between them. In germline, CDR1 is SGHTA, CDR2 FQGNSA. The CDR3 sequence is CASSLIWAATEAFF. In DNA form, the CDR3 reads TGTGCCAGCAGCTTAATATGGGCGGCCACTGAAGCTTTCTTT.

In this sample, this clonotype turned up a few times. The rearrangement links TRBV21-1 to TRBJ1-6; TRBD1, the D gene given by the table, was not confirmed from the DNA. TRBV21-1 constitutes a pseudogene. The CDR3 extends over 14 amino acids. The CDR3 DNA follows: TGTGCCAGCAGGACAGGGGCATATAATTCACCCCTCCACTTT. Its translation: CASRTGAYNSPLHF.